This TCR beta chain was captured by sequencing in a study of blood T cell repertoires in COVID-19. Across the whole study: Acute-phase and convalescent COVID-19 samples originated in the United States, Italy and Spain. Nucleic acid was either cDNA or gDNA, and it came from T cells, B-cell-depleted T cells, or PBMCs.

Trimming took 5 bases from V and 4 from J; bases not matched to a gene: 10. Per the germline V gene, CDR1 is LGHDT and CDR2 is YNNKEL (reference sequence). This CDR3 has 16 amino acids. Per the study methods: By means of reference gene primer amplification, nucleated cell counts were estimated. Using immunoSEQ multiplex PCR, the repertoire was profiled, and TCRdb retains in-frame clones only, with some absent. V and J calls plus clone size are reproduced from that table; the DNA served to infer D and trimming. The sample shows under 250,000 clones, roughly 86% of them seen only once. This receptor was obtained from a woman aged 55 to 70 who had recovered from COVID-19. The sample comprised peripheral blood. V is TRBV3-1 (or the pseudogene TRBV3-2) and J is TRBJ2-5, with 10 bases lining up with TRBD1. CDR3: CASSFRTGGGLETQYF. CDR3 in DNA: TGTGCCAGCAGCTTTCGGACAGGGGGTGGTTTAGAGACCCAGTACTTC.